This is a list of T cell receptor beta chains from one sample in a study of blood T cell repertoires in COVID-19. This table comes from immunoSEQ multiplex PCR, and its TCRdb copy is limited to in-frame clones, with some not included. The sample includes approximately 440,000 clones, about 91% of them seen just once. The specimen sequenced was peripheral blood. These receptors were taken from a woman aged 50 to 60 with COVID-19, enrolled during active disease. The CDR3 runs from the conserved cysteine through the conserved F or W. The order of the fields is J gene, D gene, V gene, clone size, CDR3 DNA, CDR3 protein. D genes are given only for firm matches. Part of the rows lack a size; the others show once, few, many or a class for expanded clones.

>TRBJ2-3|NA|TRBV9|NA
TGTGCCAGCAGTGAAGGAGGAGATACGCAGTATTTT
CASSEGGDTQYF
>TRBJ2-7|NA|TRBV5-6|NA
TGTGCCAGCAGCTTGGACCCGCGATACGAGCAGTACTTC
CASSLDPRYEQYF
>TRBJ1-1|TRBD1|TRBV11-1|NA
TGTGCCAGCAGCTCGGCGGGACAGGTAAACACTGAAGCTTTCTTT
CASSSAGQVNTEAFF
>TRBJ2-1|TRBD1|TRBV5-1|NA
TGCGCCAGCAGCCCGATGGGACAGGGAGAGATCAGCTCCTACAATGAGCAGTTCTTC
CASSPMGQGEISSYNEQFF
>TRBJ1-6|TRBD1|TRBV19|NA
TGTGCCAGTAGACAGGGGTTGGGCTCACCCCTCCACTTT
CASRQGLGSPLHF
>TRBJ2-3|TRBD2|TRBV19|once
TGTGCCAGTAGTAGCTTTTTCTGGGCGGGGGGAAACACAGATACGCAGTATTTT
CASSSFFWAGGNTDTQYF
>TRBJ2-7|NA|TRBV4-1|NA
TGCGCCAGCAGCCAAGACGCGGGGAGCTACGAGCAGTACTTC
CASSQDAGSYEQYF
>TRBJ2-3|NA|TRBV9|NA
TGTGCCAGCAGCGTCCGGGGGATAAGCACAGATACGCAGTATTTT
CASSVRGISTDTQYF
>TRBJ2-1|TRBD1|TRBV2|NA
TGTGCCAGCAGTGAGGAGACAGGGACAGATGAGCAGTTCTTC
CASSEETGTDEQFF
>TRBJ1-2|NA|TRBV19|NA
TGTGCCAGTAGTATGCAGGCCGGTAACTATGGCTACACCTTC
CASSMQAGNYGYTF
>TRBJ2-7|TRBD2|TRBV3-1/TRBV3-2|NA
TGTGCCAGCAGCCAAGATCGGGGGGACGAGCAGTACTTC
CASSQDRGDEQYF
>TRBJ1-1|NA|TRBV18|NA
TGTGCCAGCTCACCAAATAGACAGACGAACACTGAAGCTTTCTTT
CASSPNRQTNTEAFF
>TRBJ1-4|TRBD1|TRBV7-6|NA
TGTGCCAGCAGCCTTGGACAGGGGGGAACTAATGAAAAACTGTTTTTT
CASSLGQGGTNEKLFF
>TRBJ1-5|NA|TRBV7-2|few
TGTGCCAGCAGCTTATTGGGCAGTGGAATACGCAATCAGCCCCAGCATTTT
CASSLLGSGIRNQPQHF
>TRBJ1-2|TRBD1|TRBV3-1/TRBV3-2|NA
TGTGCCAGCAGCCAACTAGCGACAGGGCGGGGTGGCTACACCTTC
CASSQLATGRGGYTF
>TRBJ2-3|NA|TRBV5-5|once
TGTGCCAGCAGATTCCAGAGGGATACGCAGTATTTT
CASRFQRDTQYF
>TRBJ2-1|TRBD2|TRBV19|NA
TGTGCCAGTAGACTCGCAGCGGGGGGGCTTCTGAATGAGCAGTTCTTC
CASRLAAGGLLNEQFF
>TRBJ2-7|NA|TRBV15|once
TGTGCCACCAGCAGAGACACAGGGAACTACGAGCAGTACTTC
CATSRDTGNYEQYF
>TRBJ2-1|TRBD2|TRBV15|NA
TGTGCCACCAGCTCCTCTGCCGGAGGGAGGGTTAGAAATGAGCAGTTCTTC
CATSSSAGGRVRNEQFF
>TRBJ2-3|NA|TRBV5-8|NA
TGTGCCAGCACGTACGGGATCGGGGATACGCAGTATTTT
CASTYGIGDTQYF
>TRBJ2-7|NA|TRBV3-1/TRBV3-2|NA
TGTGCCAGCAGCCAAGGCTTCGGCGGGACAGCCTCCTACGAGCAGTACTTC
CASSQGFGGTASYEQYF
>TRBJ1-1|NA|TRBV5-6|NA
TGTGCCAGCAGCTGGGGGGATTTGGACACTGAAGCTTTCTTT
CASSWGDLDTEAFF
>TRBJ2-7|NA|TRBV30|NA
TGTGCCTGGCGTAACTCAGGGGCCGATTTCTACGAGCAGTACTTC
CAWRNSGADFYEQYF
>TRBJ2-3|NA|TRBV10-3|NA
TGTGCCATCAGTGAACCCAGGGTTGGAGATACGCAGTATTTT
CAISEPRVGDTQYF
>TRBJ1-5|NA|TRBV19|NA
TGTGCCAGTAGTATAGGGGGCTACAATCAGCCCCAGCATTTT
CASSIGGYNQPQHF
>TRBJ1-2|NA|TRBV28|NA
TGTGCCATCTCATACGGGGAGGTATCCAACTATGGCTACACCTTC
CAISYGEVSNYGYTF
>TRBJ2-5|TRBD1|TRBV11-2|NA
TGTGCCAGCAGCTTCCGGGACAGACAAGAGACCCAGTACTTC
CASSFRDRQETQYF
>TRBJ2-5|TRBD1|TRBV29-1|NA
TGCAGCGTTGTGGGACTCGACAGGGGGATCCCAGAGACCCAGTACTTC
CSVVGLDRGIPETQYF
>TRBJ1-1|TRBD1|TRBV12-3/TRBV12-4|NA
TGTGCCAGCAGCCAGACCAGGGGGACTGAAGCTTTCTTT
CASSQTRGTEAFF
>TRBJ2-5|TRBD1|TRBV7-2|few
TGTGCCAGCAGCCTCAGGGGGCGCCTCCAAGAGACCCAGTACTTC
CASSLRGRLQETQYF
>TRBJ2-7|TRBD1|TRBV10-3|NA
TGTGCCATCGCGCAGGACAGGGCCTACGAGCAGTACTTC
CAIAQDRAYEQYF
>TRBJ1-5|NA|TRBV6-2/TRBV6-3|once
TGTGCCAGCAGTTACTCCGGTCAGCCCCAGCATTTT
CASSYSGQPQHF
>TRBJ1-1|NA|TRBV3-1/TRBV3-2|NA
TGTGCCAGCAGCCTTTTCCTTGTAGCCACCCCGGCTGAAGCTTTCTTT
CASSLFLVATPAEAFF
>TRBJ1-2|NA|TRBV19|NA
TGTGCCAGTAGTATGGGGACACTAAACTATGGCTACACCTTC
CASSMGTLNYGYTF
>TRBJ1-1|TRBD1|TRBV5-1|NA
TGCGCCAGCAGCTTGGCCGGGACAGCCGAAGCTTTCTTT
CASSLAGTAEAFF
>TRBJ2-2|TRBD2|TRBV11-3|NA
TGTGCCAGCAGCCCGGCGGGGGTGAACACCGGGGAGCTGTTTTTT
CASSPAGVNTGELFF
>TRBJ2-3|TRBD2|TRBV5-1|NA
TGCGCCAGCAGCTTGTTGCCTAGCGGGGGCAGCACAGATACGCAGTATTTT
CASSLLPSGGSTDTQYF
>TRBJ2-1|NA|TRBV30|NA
TGTGCCTGGACGGACACCTACAATGAGCAGTTCTTC
CAWTDTYNEQFF
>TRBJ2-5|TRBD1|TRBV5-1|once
TGCGCCAGCAGCTCCCGACAGGGGAGGCAAGAGACCCAGTACTTC
CASSSRQGRQETQYF
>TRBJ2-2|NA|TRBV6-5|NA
TGTGCTTCACAGTGGCTTGGCGGGGAGCTGTTTTTT
CASQWLGGELFF
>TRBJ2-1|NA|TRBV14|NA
TGTGCCAGCAGCCAAGTAGGGGGTGAGCAGTTCTTC
CASSQVGGEQFF
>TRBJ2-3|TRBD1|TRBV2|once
TGTGCCAGCAGTCTCAGGGGGCAAGATACGCAGTATTTT
CASSLRGQDTQYF
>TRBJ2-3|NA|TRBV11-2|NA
TGTGCCAGCAGCTTAGACGGGGTGAGCGCAGATACGCAGTATTTT
CASSLDGVSADTQYF
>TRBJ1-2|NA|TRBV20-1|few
TGCAGTGCTACCGGGACTAAAGGCTACACCTTC
CSATGTKGYTF
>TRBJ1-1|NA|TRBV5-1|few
TGCGCCAGCAGCTTGGCACGGGGGGACACTGAAGCTTTCTTT
CASSLARGDTEAFF
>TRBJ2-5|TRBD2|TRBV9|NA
TGTGCCAGCAGCGCCAGCGGGGGAGGGGAGACCCAGTACTTC
CASSASGGGETQYF
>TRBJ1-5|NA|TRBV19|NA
TGTGCCAGTAGTGGACAGACTCACCACAATCAGCCCCAGCATTTT
CASSGQTHHNQPQHF
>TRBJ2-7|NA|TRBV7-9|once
TGTGCCAGCAGTCCCGGAGGCCACGAGCAGTACTTC
CASSPGGHEQYF
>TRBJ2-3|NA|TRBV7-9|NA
TGTGCCAGCAGCTTTCCACCGAGTGGTAGCACAGATACGCAGTATTTT
CASSFPPSGSTDTQYF
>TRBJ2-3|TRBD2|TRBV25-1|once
TGTGCCAGCGCATTCGCGGGGGGAGATACGCAGTATTTT
CASAFAGGDTQYF
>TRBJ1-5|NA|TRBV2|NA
TGTGCCAGCAGAAAGACAGGTAGGGGCAATCAGCCCCAGCATTTT
CASRKTGRGNQPQHF
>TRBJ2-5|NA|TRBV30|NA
TGTGCCTGGAGTGGACAGCAAGAGACCCAGTACTTC
CAWSGQQETQYF
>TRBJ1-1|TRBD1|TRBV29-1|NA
TGCAGCGTGTTGGGACAGGCGAACACTGAAGCTTTCTTT
CSVLGQANTEAFF
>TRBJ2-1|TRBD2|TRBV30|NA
TGTGCCTGGACTAGCGGGGGATACAATGAGCAGTTCTTC
CAWTSGGYNEQFF
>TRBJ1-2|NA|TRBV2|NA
TGTGCCAGCAGGAAGGGGGAGCGAGGCTACACCTTC
CASRKGERGYTF
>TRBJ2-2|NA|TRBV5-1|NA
TGCGCCAGCAGCTTGGTCACAGGGATTGGGGAGCTGTTTTTT
CASSLVTGIGELFF